The rows below give T cell receptor beta chains drawn from one sample of a study of control samples from healthy donors and cancer patients. TCRdb's table, derived via immunoSEQ multiplex PCR, lists solely in-frame clones and lacks some. This sample has fewer than 150,000 clones, with approximately 89% found just once. Sequencing was performed on blood. The receptors shown here come from a man aged 18 to 30 in good health. CDR3s include the opening cysteine and the closing phenylalanine or tryptophan. A D gene is named only where the DNA matches it firmly. Clone size is shown for a subset of rows, as once, few, many or a class of expanded clone.

J gene	D gene	clone size	V gene	CDR3 protein	CDR3 DNA
TRBJ1-1	TRBD1	.	TRBV27	CASSFSRGVGTEAFF	TGTGCCAGCAGTTTTTCCAGGGGGGTGGGCACTGAAGCTTTCTTT
TRBJ1-1	TRBD1	.	TRBV29-1	CSVEYRGSTEAFF	TGCAGCGTTGAGTACAGGGGGAGCACTGAAGCTTTCTTT
TRBJ2-3	TRBD1	.	TRBV11-3	CASSPKGQGTANTQYF	TGTGCCAGCAGCCCAAAGGGACAGGGCACAGCTAACACGCAGTATTTT
TRBJ2-3	.	.	TRBV14	CASSQARAVRTDTQYF	TGTGCCAGCAGCCAGGCCCGAGCGGTTCGCACAGATACGCAGTATTTT
TRBJ1-2	.	.	TRBV7-2	CASSVARQGNYGYTF	TGTGCCAGCAGCGTCGCGAGGCAGGGCAACTATGGCTACACCTTC
TRBJ2-7	TRBD1	.	TRBV27	CASSEGQRSYEQYF	TGTGCCAGCAGTGAGGGACAGCGTTCCTACGAGCAGTACTTC
TRBJ1-1	TRBD1	.	TRBV13	CASRLSDRELSEAFF	TGTGCCAGCAGGTTGAGCGACAGGGAGCTTTCTGAAGCTTTCTTT
TRBJ1-1	TRBD1	.	TRBV2	CASKRRGLSMNTEAFF	TGTGCCAGCAAAAGGAGGGGGCTCTCTATGAACACTGAAGCTTTCTTT
TRBJ1-1	.	.	TRBV30	CAWSVGYTEAFF	TGTGCCTGGAGTGTCGGGTACACTGAAGCTTTCTTT
TRBJ1-1	.	.	TRBV5-1	CASSSSQGNTEAFF	TGCGCCAGCAGCTCAAGTCAGGGGAACACTGAAGCTTTCTTT
TRBJ1-1	.	.	TRBV4-1	CASSQASNLNTEAFF	TGCGCCAGCAGCCAAGCTTCTAACTTGAACACTGAAGCTTTCTTT
TRBJ1-1	TRBD1	.	TRBV6-6	CASSPRPGQAEAFF	TGTGCCAGCAGTCCCCGCCCGGGACAGGCTGAAGCTTTCTTT
TRBJ2-5	.	.	TRBV3-1/TRBV3-2	CASSQDSWHLQETQYF	TGTGCCAGCAGCCAAGATTCGTGGCACCTCCAAGAGACCCAGTACTTC
TRBJ1-4	TRBD1	.	TRBV3-1/TRBV3-2	CASSQPGQGVEKLFF	TGTGCCAGCAGCCAACCGGGACAGGGTGTTGAAAAACTGTTTTTT
TRBJ2-2	TRBD1	.	TRBV20-1	CSASGQGKNTGELFF	TGCAGTGCTAGTGGACAGGGAAAGAACACCGGGGAGCTGTTTTTT
TRBJ1-1	.	.	TRBV7-9	CASSLGAGNTEAFF	TGTGCCAGCAGCTTAGGCGCGGGGAACACTGAAGCTTTCTTT
TRBJ1-2	.	.	TRBV30	CAWSAERRGYTF	TGTGCCTGGAGTGCCGAGAGGCGTGGCTACACCTTC
TRBJ1-1	TRBD1	.	TRBV7-3	CASSSTARGRNTEAFF	TGTGCCAGCAGCTCCACCGCGAGGGGGCGGAACACTGAAGCTTTCTTT
TRBJ1-1	.	.	TRBV7-3	CASSFMGSSEAFF	TGTGCCAGCAGCTTCATGGGATCCTCTGAAGCTTTCTTT
TRBJ1-1	.	few	TRBV7-3	CASSLLGGTEAFF	TGTGCCAGCAGCTTATTAGGAGGGACTGAAGCTTTCTTT
TRBJ1-5	.	.	TRBV10-2	CASSESTGRQPQHF	TGCGCCAGCAGTGAGTCGACCGGGAGGCAGCCCCAGCATTTT
TRBJ1-1	.	.	TRBV2	CASSVYRLSGIDTEAFF	TGTGCCAGCAGCGTTTACAGGTTGTCGGGCATTGACACTGAAGCTTTCTTT